These 9 T cell receptor beta chains were sequenced from one sample in a study of T cells in Graves' hyperthyroidism and ophthalmopathy. Authors of the study amplified TCR beta CDR3 regions from RNA transcripts. First-round RT-PCR with HTBI primers amplified the TCR CDR3 region. TCRdb processed the multiplex PCR reads anew with MiXCR; each CDR3 protein has one entry. The sample has around 35,000 distinct CDR3 sequences; 45% to 55% are singletons. Sample: blood. These receptors were collected from a woman between 35 and 50 years old with Graves' ophthalmopathy.

The genes are TRBV10-1 and TRBJ2-7, with D unclear. The ends were cut back, 0 bases at V and 0 bases at J, with 6 bases in the middle. This CDR3 spans 14 amino acids. CDR1 is WNHNN, CDR2 SYGVQD, per germline (reference sequence). The CDR3 sequence is CASSESPCSYEQYF. CDR3 bases: TGCGCCAGCAGTGAGTCTCCGTGCTCCTACGAGCAGTACTTC.

This clonotype was counted a single time. The chain couples TRBV5-1 to TRBJ2-7; 8 bases match TRBD1. Germline V CDR1 and CDR2: SGHRS, YFSETQ. Trimming at V came to 3 bases and at J to 2 bases, leaving 10 bases not matched to a gene. CDR3 size: 16 residues. CDR3 coding DNA: TGCGCCAGCAGCTACATCGGGACAGGCGGCACCTACGAGCAGTACTTC. Residues: CASSYIGTGGTYEQYF.

This clonotype was detected ten times or more. The chain has TRBV2 and TRBJ2-4; maybe TRBD2 (6 bases). The V and J ends lost 3 bases and 5 bases respectively, with 17 bases between them. This CDR3 is built from 16 residues. From germline, CDR1 is SNHLY and CDR2 FYNNEI. CDR3 in amino acids: CASSDWDWSVENIQYF. CDR3 sequence (DNA): TGTGCCAGCAGTGATTGGGACTGGTCTGTCGAAAACATTCAGTACTTC.

On this clonotype itself: This likely comes from a read error, as the CDR3 has no conserved phenylalanine or tryptophan at its end. The J gene is TRBJ1-4, the V gene TRBV5-1, with TRBD1 matching over 7 bases. Trimming removed 4 bases from V and 6 bases from J; junction bases left unmatched: 12. Germline V lookup: CDR1 SGHRS, CDR2 YFSETQ. The CDR3 contains 16 residues. CDR3: CASSQDRWGVDEKLFS. The CDR3 coding sequence is TGCGCCAGCAGCCAGGACAGGTGGGGGGTTGATGAAAAACTGTTTTCT.

The chain employs TRBV5-5 and TRBJ2-1; perhaps TRBD2 as D (6 bases). Germline CDR1 and CDR2: SGHKS and YYEKEE (reference sequence). CDR3 size: 17 residues. V was shortened by 2 bases and J by 6 bases, with 21 bases between the two germline ends. The CDR3 sequence: CASSLHRGTLPRNEQFF. The CDR3 bases are TGTGCCAGCAGCTTACACCGGGGGACTCTCCCGCGCAATGAGCAGTTCTTC.

J is TRBJ1-5 and V is TRBV9, with 8 bases matching TRBD1. The length of the CDR3 is 17 residues. With 4 bases clipped from V and 11 bases from J, the junction kept 20 bases outside the gene matches. Germline V gene data show CDR1 as SGDLS and CDR2 as YYNGEE. The CDR3 DNA is TGTGCCAGCAGCCCCCGGGACAGGAGTACTCCCGGGGAGACCCAGCATTTT. Translating gives CASSPRDRSTPGETQHF.

This clonotype was found many times. The chain combines TRBV6-2 or TRBV6-3 with TRBJ2-7; the D gene could be TRBD1 or TRBD2 (6 bases each). Germline CDR1 and CDR2: MNHEY and SVGEGT. Trimming took 8 bases from V and 2 from J, leaving 13 bases between them. The CDR3 extends over 13 amino acids. The CDR3 DNA follows: TGTGCCAGCCGGGGGCAGGATGCCTACGAGCAGTACTTC. This codes for CASRGQDAYEQYF.

The genes are TRBV2 and TRBJ2-2, with D possibly called TRBD1 or TRBD2 (6 bases each). V was clipped by 3 bases and J by 4 bases, with 18 bases between them. Germline V gene sequence: CDR1 SNHLY, CDR2 FYNNEI. The CDR3 length is 17 residues. CDR3 amino acids: CASSELDGGLSTGELFF. DNA of the CDR3: TGTGCCAGCAGTGAGTTGGATGGGGGGCTTAGCACCGGGGAGCTGTTTTTT.

V usage is TRBV5-5 and J usage is TRBJ1-2, with a weak D call TRBD1 (6 bases). Trimming removed 1 base at V and 4 bases at J, with 14 bases between. CDR1 and CDR2 (germline): SGHKS, YYEKEE (reference sequence). The CDR3 spans 15 residues. The CDR3 reads CASSLSGGAFYGYTF. CDR3 in DNA: TGTGCCAGCAGCTTGTCGGGGGGGGCGTTCTATGGCTACACCTTC. Full variable domain (remainder filled in from reference TRBV5-5 and TRBJ1-2): DAGVTQSPTHLIKTRGQQVTLRCSPISGHKSVSWYQQVLGQGPQFIFQYYEKEERGRGNFPDRFSARQFPNYSSELNVNALLLGDSALYLCASSLSGGAFYGYTFGSGTRLTVV.